This is a list of T cell receptor beta chains from one sample in a study of CD8 T cells in Susac syndrome. A single record per CDR3 protein comes from TCRdb applying MiXCR to the immunoSEQ multiplex PCR reads. The table shows some 77,000 distinct CDR3 sequences, with roughly 91% occurring only once. Sequencing was done on a sample of CD4+ T cells from PBMCs. These receptors all stem from a human donor with Susac syndrome. CDR3s include the opening cysteine and the closing phenylalanine or tryptophan. Fields, in order: D gene, CDR3 length, J gene, V gene, clone size, CDR3 DNA, CDR3 protein. D genes are given only for firm matches. The listing skips clone size in some rows; elsewhere it reads once, few, many or a size class.

>-|14|TRBJ2-3|TRBV2|once
TGTGCCAGCAGAGGGGAATTGGTAACAGATACGCAGTATTTT
CASRGELVTDTQYF
>-|16|TRBJ2-1|TRBV6-1|-
TGTGCCAGCAGTCGCGGGACGGGTGGGTCCTACAATGAGCAGTTCTTC
CASSRGTGGSYNEQFF
>-|14|TRBJ2-7|TRBV3-1|-
TGTGCCAGCAGCCAAGTGGCGGGGCTCTACGAGCAGTACTTC
CASSQVAGLYEQYF
>-|14|TRBJ1-1|TRBV10-3|-
TGTGCCATCAGTGAGAACGGATTGAACACTGAAGCTTTCTTT
CAISENGLNTEAFF
>-|13|TRBJ1-2|TRBV5-4|-
TGTGCCAGCAGCTTGACCCTTAACTATGGCTACACCTTC
CASSLTLNYGYTF
>TRBD1|14|TRBJ1-5|TRBV20-1|once
TGCAGTGCCACCACAGGGGGCGCGAATCAGCCCCAGCATTTT
CSATTGGANQPQHF
>-|16|TRBJ2-2|TRBV3-1|-
TGTGCCAGCAGCCGGCCAGGACGGGGGAACACCGGGGAGCTGTTTTTT
CASSRPGRGNTGELFF
>-|14|TRBJ2-1|TRBV12-3/TRBV12-4|-
TGTGCCAGCAGGCGGGAAGATTCCTACAATGAGCAGTTCTTC
CASRREDSYNEQFF
>-|18|TRBJ2-6|TRBV5-1|-
TGCGCCAGCAGTGGTATGTGGGGAGCGAGGTCTGGGGCCAACGTCCTGACTTTC
CASSGMWGARSGANVLTF
>-|14|TRBJ1-2|TRBV6-5|-
TGTGCCAGCAAGAGAGGGGATTTGAACTATGGCTACACCTTC
CASKRGDLNYGYTF
>TRBD1|14|TRBJ2-5|TRBV7-2|-
TGTGCCAGCACCCCCTCGGACAGGGCGGAGACCCAGTACTTC
CASTPSDRAETQYF
>TRBD2|15|TRBJ2-2|TRBV9|-
TGTGCCAGCAGCCTTGGGGGACTAGCGGCCGGGGAGCTGTTTTTT
CASSLGGLAAGELFF
>TRBD2|17|TRBJ2-3|TRBV20-1|-
TGCAGTGCCTCCGGGACTAGCGGGGGGTACCGCACAGATACGCAGTATTTT
CSASGTSGGYRTDTQYF
>TRBD2|16|TRBJ2-7|TRBV6-1|-
TGTGCCAGCAGTAAACTAGCGGGAGGCCGATTTCTGGAGCAGTACTTC
CASSKLAGGRFLEQYF
>-|16|TRBJ2-4|TRBV5-4|-
TGTGCCAGCAGCTCCCCATCACAGGGATCGAAAAACATTCAGTACTTC
CASSSPSQGSKNIQYF
>-|14|TRBJ2-1|TRBV7-8|-
TGTGCCAGCAGCTTAAACAGGGCGGGGAATGAGCAGTTCTTC
CASSLNRAGNEQFF
>-|16|TRBJ1-2|TRBV25-1|-
TGTGCCAGCAGTGAACATCTAGGAGGGGCTGACTATGGCTACACCTTC
CASSEHLGGADYGYTF